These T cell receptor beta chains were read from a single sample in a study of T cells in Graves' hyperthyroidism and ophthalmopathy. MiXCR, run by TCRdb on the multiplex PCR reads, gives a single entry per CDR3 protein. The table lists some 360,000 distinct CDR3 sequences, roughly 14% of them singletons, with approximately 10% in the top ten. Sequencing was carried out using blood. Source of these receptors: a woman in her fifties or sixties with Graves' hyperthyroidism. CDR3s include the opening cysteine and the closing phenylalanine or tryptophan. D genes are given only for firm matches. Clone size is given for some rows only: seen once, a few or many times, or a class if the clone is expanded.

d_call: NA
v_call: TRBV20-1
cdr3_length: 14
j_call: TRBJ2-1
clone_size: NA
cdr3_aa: CSALEPSSYNEQFF
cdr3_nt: TGCAGTGCTTTAGAACCGAGCTCCTACAATGAGCAGTTCTTC

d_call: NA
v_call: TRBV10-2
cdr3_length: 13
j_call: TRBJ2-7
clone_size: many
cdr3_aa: CASTAAGRAEQYF
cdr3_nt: TGCGCCAGCACAGCGGCAGGCCGCGCCGAGCAGTACTTC

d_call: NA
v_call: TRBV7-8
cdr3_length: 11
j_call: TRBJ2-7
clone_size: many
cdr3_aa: CASSFHYEQYF
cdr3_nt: TGTGCCAGCAGCTTTCACTACGAGCAGTACTTC

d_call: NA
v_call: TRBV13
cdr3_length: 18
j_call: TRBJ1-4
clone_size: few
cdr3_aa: CASSRNTGIPTNENLLFF
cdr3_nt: TGTGCCAGCAGCCGTAATACAGGAATTCCAACTAATGAAAATTTACTGTTTTTT

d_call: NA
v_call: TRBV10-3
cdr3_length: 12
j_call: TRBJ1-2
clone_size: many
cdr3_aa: CAISEQGYGYTF
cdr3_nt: TGTGCCATCAGTGAGCAGGGGTATGGCTACACCTTC

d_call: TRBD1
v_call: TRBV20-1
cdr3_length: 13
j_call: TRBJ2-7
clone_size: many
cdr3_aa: CSATRDRGYEQYF
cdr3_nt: TGCAGTGCTACCCGGGACAGGGGGTACGAGCAGTACTTC

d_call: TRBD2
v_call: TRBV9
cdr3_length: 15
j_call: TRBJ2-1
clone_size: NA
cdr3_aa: CASSATSGRWHEQFF
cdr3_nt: TGTGCCAGCAGCGCCACTAGCGGGAGGTGGCATGAGCAGTTCTTC

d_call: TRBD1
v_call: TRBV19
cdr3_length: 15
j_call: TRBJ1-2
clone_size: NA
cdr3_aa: CASSIGTGMNYGYTF
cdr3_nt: TGTGCCAGTAGTATAGGGACAGGAATGAACTATGGCTACACCTTC

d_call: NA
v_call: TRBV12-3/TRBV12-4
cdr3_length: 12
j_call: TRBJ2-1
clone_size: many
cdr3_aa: CASSLDTREQFF
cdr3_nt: TGTGCCAGCAGTTTAGATACTAGGGAGCAGTTCTTC

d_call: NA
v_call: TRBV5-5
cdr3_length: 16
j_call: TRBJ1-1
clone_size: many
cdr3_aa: CASSFGMASYNTEAFF
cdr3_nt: TGTGCCAGCAGCTTTGGGATGGCCTCATACAACACTGAAGCTTTCTTT

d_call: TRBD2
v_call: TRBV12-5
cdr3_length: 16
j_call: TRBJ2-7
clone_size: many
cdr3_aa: CASGPGTSGRFDEQYF
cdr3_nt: TGTGCTAGTGGTCCAGGGACTAGCGGGAGGTTTGACGAGCAGTACTTC

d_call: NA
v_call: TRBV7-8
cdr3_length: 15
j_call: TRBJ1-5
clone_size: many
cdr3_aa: CASSLGSGENQPQHF
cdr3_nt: TGTGCCAGCAGCTTAGGGAGTGGGGAGAATCAGCCCCAGCATTTT

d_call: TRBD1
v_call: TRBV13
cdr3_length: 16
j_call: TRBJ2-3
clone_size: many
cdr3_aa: CASSRGTGGRADTQYF
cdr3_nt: TGTGCCAGCAGCCGAGGCACAGGGGGAAGGGCAGATACGCAGTATTTT

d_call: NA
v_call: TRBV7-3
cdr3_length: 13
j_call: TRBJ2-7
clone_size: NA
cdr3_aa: CASSSTNLDKQYF
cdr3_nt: TGTGCCAGCAGTTCCACAAATTTAGATAAGCAGTACTTC

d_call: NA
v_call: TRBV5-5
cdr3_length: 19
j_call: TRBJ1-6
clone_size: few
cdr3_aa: CASSLRGHLSSSYNSPLHF
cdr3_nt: TGTGCCAGCAGCTTACGGGGACACCTATCCAGCTCCTATAATTCACCCCTCCACTTT

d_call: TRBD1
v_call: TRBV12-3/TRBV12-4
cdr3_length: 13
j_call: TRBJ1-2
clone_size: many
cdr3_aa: CASSVGQGYGYTF
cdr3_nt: TGTGCCAGCAGTGTAGGACAGGGTTATGGCTACACCTTC

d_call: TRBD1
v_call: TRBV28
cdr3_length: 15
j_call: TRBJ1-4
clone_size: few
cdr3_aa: CASSIPGTGFGKLFF
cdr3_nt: TGTGCCAGCAGTATCCCGGGGACAGGTTTTGGAAAACTGTTTTTT

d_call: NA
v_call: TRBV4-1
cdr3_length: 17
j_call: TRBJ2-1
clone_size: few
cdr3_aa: CASSQDWGRLIYNEQFF
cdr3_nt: TGCGCCAGCAGCCAAGATTGGGGTAGGCTAATCTACAATGAGCAGTTCTTC

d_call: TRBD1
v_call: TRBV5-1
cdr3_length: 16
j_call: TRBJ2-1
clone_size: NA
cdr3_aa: CASSPGDRGIGREQFF
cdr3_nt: TGCGCCAGCAGCCCTGGGGACAGGGGGATTGGGCGTGAGCAGTTCTTC

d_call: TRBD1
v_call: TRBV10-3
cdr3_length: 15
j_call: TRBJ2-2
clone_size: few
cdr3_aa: CAISGGTANTGELFF
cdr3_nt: TGTGCCATCAGTGGGGGGACAGCGAACACCGGGGAGCTGTTTTTT

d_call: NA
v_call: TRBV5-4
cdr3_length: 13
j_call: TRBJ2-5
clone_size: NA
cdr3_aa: CASSQAGQEAQYF
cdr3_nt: TGCGCCAGCAGCCAAGCCGGGCAAGAGGCCCAGTACTTC

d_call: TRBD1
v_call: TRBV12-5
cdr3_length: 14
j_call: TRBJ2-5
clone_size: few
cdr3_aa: CASGDSGGWVTQYF
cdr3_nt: TGTGCTAGTGGTGACTCAGGGGGCTGGGTGACCCAGTACTTC

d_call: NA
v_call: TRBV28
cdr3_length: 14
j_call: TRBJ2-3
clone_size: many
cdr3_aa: CASSLGQYTDTQYF
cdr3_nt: TGTGCCAGCAGTTTGGGGCAGTACACAGATACGCAGTATTTT

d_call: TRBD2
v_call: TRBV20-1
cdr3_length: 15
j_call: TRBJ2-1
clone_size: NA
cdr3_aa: CSARDSGNAGDEQFF
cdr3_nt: TGCAGTGCTAGAGATAGCGGAAACGCGGGGGATGAGCAGTTCTTC

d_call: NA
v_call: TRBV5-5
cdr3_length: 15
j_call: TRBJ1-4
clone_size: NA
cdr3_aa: CASTFLLDSNEKLFF
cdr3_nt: TGTGCCAGCACCTTTCTCCTGGACAGTAATGAAAAACTGTTTTTT

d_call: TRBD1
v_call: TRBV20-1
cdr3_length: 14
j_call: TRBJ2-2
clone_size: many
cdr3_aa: CSARYDRGAGELFF
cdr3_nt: TGCAGTGCTAGATATGACAGGGGGGCCGGGGAGCTGTTTTTT

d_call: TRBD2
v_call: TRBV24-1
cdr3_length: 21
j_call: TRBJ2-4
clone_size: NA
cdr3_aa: CATSDSTAPGLAGGPKNIQYF
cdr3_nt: TGTGCCACCAGTGATTCGACGGCTCCGGGACTAGCGGGAGGTCCCAAAAACATTCAGTACTTC

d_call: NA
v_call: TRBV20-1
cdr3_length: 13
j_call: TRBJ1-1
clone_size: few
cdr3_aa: CSARENRDTEAFF
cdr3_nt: TGCAGTGCTAGAGAAAACCGGGACACTGAAGCTTTCTTT

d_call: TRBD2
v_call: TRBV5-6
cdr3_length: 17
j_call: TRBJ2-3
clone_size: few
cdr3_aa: CASSFWNLGGRSDTQYF
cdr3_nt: TGTGCCAGCAGCTTTTGGAATTTGGGCGGGAGGTCAGATACGCAGTATTTT

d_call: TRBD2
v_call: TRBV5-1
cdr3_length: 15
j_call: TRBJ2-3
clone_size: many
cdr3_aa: CASSFSLAGADTQYF
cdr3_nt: TGCGCCAGCAGCTTTTCACTAGCGGGAGCAGATACGCAGTATTTT

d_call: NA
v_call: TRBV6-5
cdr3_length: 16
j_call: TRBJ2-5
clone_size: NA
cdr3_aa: CASSYGGLGIQETQYF
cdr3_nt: TGTGCCAGCAGTTACGGGGGGCTCGGTATACAAGAGACCCAGTACTTC